This T cell receptor (beta chain) emerged from a study of blood T cell repertoires in COVID-19. Study summary: Sites across the United States, Italy and Spain contributed samples from acute and convalescent COVID-19. T cells, B-cell-depleted T cells, or PBMCs supplied cDNA or gDNA.

This CDR3 spans 15 amino acids. V lost 3 bases, J lost 3 bases, and 17 bases lay in between. Germline CDR1 GTSNPN, CDR2 SVGIG (reference sequence). This clone has just a few counts. In the source study's methods: Amplifying reference gene primers gave estimates of nucleated cell counts. Method: immunoSEQ multiplex PCR; TCRdb's copy keeps in-frame clones and lacks some. The V and J calls and clone size are taken from that table; D and trimming were inferred from the DNA. This sample has roughly 200,000 clones, with around 86% found just once. The rearrangement uses TRBV30 and TRBJ2-5; a possible D gene is TRBD2 (7 bases). The sequenced sample was peripheral blood. The receptor was isolated from a man in his fifties or sixties with acute or convalescent COVID-19. This chain's CDR3 is CAWSYKGGREETQYF. CDR3 in DNA: TGTGCCTGGAGCTATAAGGGGGGGAGGGAAGAGACCCAGTACTTC.